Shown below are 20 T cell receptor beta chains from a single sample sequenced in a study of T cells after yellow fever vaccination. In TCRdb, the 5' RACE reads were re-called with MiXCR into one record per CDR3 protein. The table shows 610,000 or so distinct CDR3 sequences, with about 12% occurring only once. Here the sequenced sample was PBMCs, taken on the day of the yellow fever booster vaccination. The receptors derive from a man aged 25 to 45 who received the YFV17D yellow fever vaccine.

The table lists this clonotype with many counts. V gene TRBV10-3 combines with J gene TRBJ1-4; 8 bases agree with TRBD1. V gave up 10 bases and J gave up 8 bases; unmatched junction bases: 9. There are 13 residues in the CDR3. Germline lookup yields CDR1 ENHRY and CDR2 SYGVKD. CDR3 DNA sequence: TGTGCCACCTGGACAGGGAAGGTAGAAAAACTGTTTTTT. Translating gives CATWTGKVEKLFF.

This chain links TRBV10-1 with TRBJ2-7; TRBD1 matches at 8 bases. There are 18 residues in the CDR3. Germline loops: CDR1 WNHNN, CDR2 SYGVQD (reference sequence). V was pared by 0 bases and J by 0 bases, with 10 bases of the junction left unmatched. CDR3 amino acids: CASSESRGETGGSYEQYF. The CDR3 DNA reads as TGCGCCAGCAGTGAGTCGCGAGGGGAAACAGGGGGCTCCTACGAGCAGTACTTC.

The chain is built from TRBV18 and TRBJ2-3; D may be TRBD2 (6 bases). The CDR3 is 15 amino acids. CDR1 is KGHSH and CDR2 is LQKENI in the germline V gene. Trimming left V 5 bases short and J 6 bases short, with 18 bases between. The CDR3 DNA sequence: TGTGCCAGCTCATCCAGACTAGATGGGACGGATACGCAGTATTTT. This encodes CASSSRLDGTDTQYF.

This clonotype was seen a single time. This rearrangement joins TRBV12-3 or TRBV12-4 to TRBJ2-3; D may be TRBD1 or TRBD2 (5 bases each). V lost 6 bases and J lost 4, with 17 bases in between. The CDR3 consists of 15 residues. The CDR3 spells CASSLGPRGADTQYF. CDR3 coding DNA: TGTGCCAGCAGCCTCGGCCCTAGAGGGGCAGATACGCAGTATTTT.

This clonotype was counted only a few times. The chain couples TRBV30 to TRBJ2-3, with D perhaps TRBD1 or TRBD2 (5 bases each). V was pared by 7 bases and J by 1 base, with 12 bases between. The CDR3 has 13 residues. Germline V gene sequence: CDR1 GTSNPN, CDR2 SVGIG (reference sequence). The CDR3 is CALPMGGTDTQYF. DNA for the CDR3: TGTGCCTTACCAATGGGGGGCACAGATACGCAGTATTTT. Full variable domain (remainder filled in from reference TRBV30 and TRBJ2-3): SQTIHQWPATLVQPVGSPLSLECTVEGTSNPNLYWYRQAAGRGLQLLFYSVGIGQISSEVPQNLSASRPQDRQFILSSKKLLLSDSGFYLCALPMGGTDTQYFGPGTRLTVL.

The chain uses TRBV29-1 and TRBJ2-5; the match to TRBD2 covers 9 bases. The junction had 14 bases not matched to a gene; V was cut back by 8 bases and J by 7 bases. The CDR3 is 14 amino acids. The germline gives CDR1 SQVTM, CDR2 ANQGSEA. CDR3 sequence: CSTKSGLREGTQYF. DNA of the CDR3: TGCAGCACAAAATCCGGGTTGCGGGAGGGGACCCAGTACTTC.

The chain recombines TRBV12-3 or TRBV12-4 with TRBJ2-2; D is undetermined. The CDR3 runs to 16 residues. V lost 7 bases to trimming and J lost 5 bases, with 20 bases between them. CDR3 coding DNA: TGTGCCAGCAATCCCGTGGGCAGGATTCAAACCGGGGAGCTGTTTTTT. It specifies CASNPVGRIQTGELFF.

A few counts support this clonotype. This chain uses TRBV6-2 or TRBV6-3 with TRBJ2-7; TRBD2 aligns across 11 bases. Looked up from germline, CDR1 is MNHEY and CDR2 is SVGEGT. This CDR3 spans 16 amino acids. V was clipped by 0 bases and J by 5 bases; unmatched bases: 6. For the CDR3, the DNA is TGTGCCAGCAGTTACTCGGCTAGCGGGAGGAACCACGAGCAGTACTTC. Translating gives CASSYSASGRNHEQYF.

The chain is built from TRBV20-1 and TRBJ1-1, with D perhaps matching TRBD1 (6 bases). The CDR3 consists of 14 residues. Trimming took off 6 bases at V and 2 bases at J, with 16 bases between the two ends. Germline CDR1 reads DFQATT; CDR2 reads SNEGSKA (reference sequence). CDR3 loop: CSAVPPGQNTEAFF. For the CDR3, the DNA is TGCAGTGCCGTCCCTCCGGGACAAAACACTGAAGCTTTCTTT.

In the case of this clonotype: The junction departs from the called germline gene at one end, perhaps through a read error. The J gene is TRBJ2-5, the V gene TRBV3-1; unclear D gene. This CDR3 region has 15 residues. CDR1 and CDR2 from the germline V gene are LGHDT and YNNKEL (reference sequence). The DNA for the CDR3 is TGTGCCAGCTGCCAAGATGCTAGTATGCAACAGACCCAGTACTTC. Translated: CASCQDASMQQTQYF.

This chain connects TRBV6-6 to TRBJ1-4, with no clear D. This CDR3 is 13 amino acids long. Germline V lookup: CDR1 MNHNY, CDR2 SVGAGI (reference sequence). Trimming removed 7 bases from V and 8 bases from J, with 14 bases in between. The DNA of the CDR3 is TGTGCCAGCAAAGAGATTACCGAAGAAAAACTGTTTTTT. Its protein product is CASKEITEEKLFF.

This CDR3 is CASSAAHNSGNTIYF. The CDR3 DNA reads TGTGCCAGTAGTGCGGCTCACAACTCTGGAAACACCATATATTTT. The chain joins TRBV19 to TRBJ1-3; D gene uncertain. The CDR3 loop spans 15 amino acids. V shed 5 bases and J shed 0 bases, with 11 bases lying between them. Germline V gives CDR1 LNHDA, CDR2 SQIVND (reference sequence).

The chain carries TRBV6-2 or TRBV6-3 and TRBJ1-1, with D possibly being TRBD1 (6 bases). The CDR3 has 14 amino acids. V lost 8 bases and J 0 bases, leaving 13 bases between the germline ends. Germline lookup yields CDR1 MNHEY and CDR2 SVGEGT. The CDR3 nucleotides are TGTGCCAGCTCTCACAGGGCCCTGAACACTGAAGCTTTCTTT. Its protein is CASSHRALNTEAFF.

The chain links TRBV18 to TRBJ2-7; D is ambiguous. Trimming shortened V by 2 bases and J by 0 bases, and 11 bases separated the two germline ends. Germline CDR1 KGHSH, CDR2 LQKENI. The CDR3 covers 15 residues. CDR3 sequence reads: CASSPSTASSYEQYF. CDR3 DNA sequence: TGTGCCAGCTCACCAAGTACCGCGAGCTCCTACGAGCAGTACTTC.

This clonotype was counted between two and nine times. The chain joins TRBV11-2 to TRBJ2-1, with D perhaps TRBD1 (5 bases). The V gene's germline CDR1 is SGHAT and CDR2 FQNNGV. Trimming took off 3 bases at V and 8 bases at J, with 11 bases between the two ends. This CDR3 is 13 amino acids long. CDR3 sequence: CASSFIQGHEQFF. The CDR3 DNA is TGTGCCAGCAGCTTCATCCAGGGCCATGAGCAGTTCTTC.

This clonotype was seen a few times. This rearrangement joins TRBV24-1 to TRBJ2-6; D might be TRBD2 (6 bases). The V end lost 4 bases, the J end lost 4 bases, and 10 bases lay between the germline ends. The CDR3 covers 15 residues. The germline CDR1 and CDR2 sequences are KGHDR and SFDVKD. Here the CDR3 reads CATSEEGAGANVLTF. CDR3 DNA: TGTGCCACCAGTGAGGAGGGTGCCGGGGCCAACGTCCTGACTTTC.

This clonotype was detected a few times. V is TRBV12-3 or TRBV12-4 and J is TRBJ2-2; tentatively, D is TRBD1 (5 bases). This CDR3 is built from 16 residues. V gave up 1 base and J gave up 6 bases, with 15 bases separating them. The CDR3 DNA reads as TGTGCCAGCAGTTTAGAGGCAGGGTCCCCTTCCGGGGAGCTGTTTTTT. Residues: CASSLEAGSPSGELFF.

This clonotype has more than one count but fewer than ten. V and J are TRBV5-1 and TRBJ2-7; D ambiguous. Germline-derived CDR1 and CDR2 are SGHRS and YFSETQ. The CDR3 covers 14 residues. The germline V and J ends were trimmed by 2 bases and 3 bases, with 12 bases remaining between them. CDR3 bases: TGCGCCAGCAGCTTTGGGCAGGAATTCTACGAGCAGTACTTC. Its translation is CASSFGQEFYEQYF.

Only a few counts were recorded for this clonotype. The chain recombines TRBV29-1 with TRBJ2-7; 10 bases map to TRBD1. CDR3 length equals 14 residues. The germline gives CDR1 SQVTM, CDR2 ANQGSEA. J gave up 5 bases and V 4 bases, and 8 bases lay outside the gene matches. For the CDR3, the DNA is TGCAGCGTTGTATGGGACAGGGGTATCCACGAGCAGTACTTC. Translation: CSVVWDRGIHEQYF.

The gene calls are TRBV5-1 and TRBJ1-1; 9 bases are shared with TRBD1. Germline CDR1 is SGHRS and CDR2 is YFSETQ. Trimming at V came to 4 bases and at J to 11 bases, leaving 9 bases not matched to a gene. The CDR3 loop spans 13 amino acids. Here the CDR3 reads CASSIGQGRGAFF. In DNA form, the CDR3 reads TGCGCCAGCAGCATAGGACAGGGGAGAGGGGCTTTCTTT. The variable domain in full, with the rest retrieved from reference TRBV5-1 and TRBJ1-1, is KAGVTQTPRYLIKTRGQQVTLSCSPISGHRSVSWYQQTPGQGLQFLFEYFSETQRNKGNFPGRFSGRQFSNSRSEMNVSTLELGDSALYLCASSIGQGRGAFFGQGTRLTVV.